This TCR beta chain was documented in a study of radiotherapy plus CTLA-4 blockade in lung cancer (dated by TCRdb to 2016 to 2019). Describing the broader study: Objective responses occurred in about 20% of enrolled patients, and around 30% achieved disease control.

The research as a whole found: Increased serum interferon-beta after radiation, together with early dynamic changes in blood T cell clones, were reported to be the strongest predictors of response. After treatment with radiotherapy and ipilimumab, TCR clones that originated in tumors expanded in peripheral blood.

CDR1 SGHAT and CDR2 FQNNGV are derived from the germline V gene. Compared with germline, V lacks 0 bases and J lacks 6 bases; bases without a gene match: 7. The CDR3 has 15 amino acids, counting the end cysteine and phenylalanine. The DNA shown is the 45-base CDR3, in frame from base 1. About this clone: Its antigen target is currently unknown. Base qualities are not provided; no much larger clone lies one nucleotide away.

Preparation of the library involved the immunoSEQ multiplex PCR assay. TCRdb's version of the immuneACCESS table is confined to in-frame rearrangements and falls short of the full clone set. An unresolved V gene accounts for under half of the shortfall where checked; the remainder is of unknown origin. For this sample the table gives about 43,000 clones, of which over 60% were detected only once. The biggest ten clones account for around 23% of the sample. The study tested focal radiation therapy combined with CTLA-4 blockade (ipilimumab) in patients with chemo-refractory metastatic non-small-cell lung cancer.

The sequence joins TRBV11-2 to TRBJ1-2, and TRBD1 matches 7 of the central bases. The specimen comprised peripheral blood, sampled from a patient treated with radiotherapy plus ipilimumab. The source of this sequence is a human donor with non-small cell lung cancer who had a partial response to radiotherapy plus ipilimumab. CDR3 protein: CASSLDYRGSDGYTF. The bases are TGTGCCAGCAGCTTAGATTACAGGGGAAGTGATGGCTACACCTTC.